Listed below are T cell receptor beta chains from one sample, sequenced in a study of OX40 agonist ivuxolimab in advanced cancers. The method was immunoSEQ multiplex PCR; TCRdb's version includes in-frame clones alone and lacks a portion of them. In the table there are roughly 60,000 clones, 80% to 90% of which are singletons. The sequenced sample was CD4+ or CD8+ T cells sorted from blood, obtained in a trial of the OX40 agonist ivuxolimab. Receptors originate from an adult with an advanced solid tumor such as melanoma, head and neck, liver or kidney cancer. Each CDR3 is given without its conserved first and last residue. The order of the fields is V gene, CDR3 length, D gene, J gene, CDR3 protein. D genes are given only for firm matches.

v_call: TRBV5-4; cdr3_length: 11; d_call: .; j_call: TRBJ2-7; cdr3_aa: ASSLQGTYEQY
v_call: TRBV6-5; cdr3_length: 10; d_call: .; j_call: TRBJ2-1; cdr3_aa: ASSRVYNEQF
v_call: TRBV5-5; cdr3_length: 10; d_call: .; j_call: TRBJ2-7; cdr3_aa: ASSLEGYEQY
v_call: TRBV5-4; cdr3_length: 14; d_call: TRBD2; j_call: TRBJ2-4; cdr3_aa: ASSLWRERSLNIQY
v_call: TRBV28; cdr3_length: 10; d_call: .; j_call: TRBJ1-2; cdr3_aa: ASSFGRDGYT
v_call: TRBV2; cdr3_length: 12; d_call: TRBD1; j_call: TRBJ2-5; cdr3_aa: ASSLTGGKETQY
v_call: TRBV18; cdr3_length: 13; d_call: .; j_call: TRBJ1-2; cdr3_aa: ASSPRPPPNYGYT
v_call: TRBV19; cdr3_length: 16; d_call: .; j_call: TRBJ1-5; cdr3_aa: ASSILSKGMGNNQPQH
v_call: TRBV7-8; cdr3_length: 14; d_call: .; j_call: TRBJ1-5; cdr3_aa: ASSPTGGVGNQPQH
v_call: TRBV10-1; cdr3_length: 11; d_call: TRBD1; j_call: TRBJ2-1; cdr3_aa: ASSAGQGRQQF
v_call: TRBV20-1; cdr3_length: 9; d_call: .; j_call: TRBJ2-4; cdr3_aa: SARVRLGQY
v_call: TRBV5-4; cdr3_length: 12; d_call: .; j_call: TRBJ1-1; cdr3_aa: ASSSDSRSTEAF
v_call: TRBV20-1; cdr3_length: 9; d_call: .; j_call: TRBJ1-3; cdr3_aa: SAETGNTIY
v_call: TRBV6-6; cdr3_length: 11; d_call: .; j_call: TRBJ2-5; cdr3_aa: ASGGGGVGAQY
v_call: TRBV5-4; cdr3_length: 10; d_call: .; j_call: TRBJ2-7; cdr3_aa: ASSLDGYEQY
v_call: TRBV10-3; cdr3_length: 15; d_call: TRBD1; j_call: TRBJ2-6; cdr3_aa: AINRGDRSSGANVLT
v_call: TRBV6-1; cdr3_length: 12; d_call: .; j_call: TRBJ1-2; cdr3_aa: ASSETQGHHGYT
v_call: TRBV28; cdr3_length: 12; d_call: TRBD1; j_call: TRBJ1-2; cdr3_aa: ASSSGTESYGYT
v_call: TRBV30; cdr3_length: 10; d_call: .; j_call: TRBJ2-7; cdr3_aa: AWKTGSYEQY
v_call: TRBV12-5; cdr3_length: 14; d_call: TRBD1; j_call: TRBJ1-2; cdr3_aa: ASGLSAGQRSSGYT
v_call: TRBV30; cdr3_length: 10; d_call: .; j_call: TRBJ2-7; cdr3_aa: AWSPTTYEQY
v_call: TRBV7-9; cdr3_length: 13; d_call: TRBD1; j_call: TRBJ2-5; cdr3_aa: ASTFMGQGKSEQY
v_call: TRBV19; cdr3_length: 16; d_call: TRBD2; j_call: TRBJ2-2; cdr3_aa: ASKGSIAGDLGTGELF
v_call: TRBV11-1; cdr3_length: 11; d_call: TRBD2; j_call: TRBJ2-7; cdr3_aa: ASSLELAAEQY
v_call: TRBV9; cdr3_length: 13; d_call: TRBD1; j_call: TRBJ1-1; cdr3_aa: ASSSSGQGGTEAF
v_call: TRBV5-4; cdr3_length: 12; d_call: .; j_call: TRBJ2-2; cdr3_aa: ASIPGLDTGELF
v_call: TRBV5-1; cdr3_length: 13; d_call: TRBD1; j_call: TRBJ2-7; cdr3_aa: ASSYSGTGSYEQY
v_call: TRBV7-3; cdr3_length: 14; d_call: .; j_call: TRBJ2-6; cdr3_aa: ASSLFGGPGANVLT
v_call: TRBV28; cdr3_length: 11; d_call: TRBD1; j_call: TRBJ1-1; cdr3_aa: ASRTGGHTEAF
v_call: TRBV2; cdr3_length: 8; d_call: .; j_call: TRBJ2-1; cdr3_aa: ASRNNEQF
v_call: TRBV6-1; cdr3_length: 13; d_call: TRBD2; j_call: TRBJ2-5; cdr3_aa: ASSAKRGGSETQY